This TCR beta chain emerged from a study of immune cell composition in non-small cell lung cancer. Study results and limitations: Tumour TCR-beta clonality was not significantly tied to smoking pack-years. Tumour-reactive clones were not shown to match dominant in vivo tumour clones. Squamous lung tumours showed higher top 10 clone scores and clonality than adenocarcinomas.

Only in-frame clones appear in the TCRdb table, and some are missing; sequencing was by immunoSEQ multiplex PCR. The table lists some 15,000 clones, over 70% of them singletons. The sample holds a few counts of this clone. Its antigen is unknown. Germline V CDR1 and CDR2: SNHLY, FYNNEI. The CDR3 runs 13 residues. Trimming left V 8 bases short and J 7 bases short, with 15 bases between. The chain joins TRBV2 to TRBJ1-5; D may be TRBD1 (6 bases). Source material: lung tumor tissue. The TCR sequence derives from a human donor with non-small cell lung cancer. The CDR3 DNA reads as TGTGCCAGCCAGGGGCAGGGGAACCAGCCCCAGCATTTT. Encoded protein: CASQGQGNQPQHF.